The rows below give T cell receptor beta chains drawn from one sample of a study of shared clonotypes between healthy human individuals. Measured with immunoSEQ multiplex PCR; TCRdb has only the in-frame clones, and not every one. Counted here are over 750,000 clones, 90% to 98% occurring once; the ten biggest clones make up about 0.22%. Sequences were obtained from naive CD8+ T cells sorted from blood. These TCRs come from a young man in good health. The CDR3 runs from the conserved cysteine through the conserved F or W. D genes are given only for firm matches. Only part of the rows carry a size: once, few, many, or a class if the clone is expanded.

d_call	v_call	j_call	clone_size	cdr3_aa	cdr3_nt
TRBD1	TRBV29-1	TRBJ1-3	-	CSGLLQGNTIYF	TGCAGCGGATTATTACAGGGGAACACCATATATTTT
-	TRBV11-2	TRBJ2-7	-	CASSGGEQYF	TGTGCCAGCAGCGGTGGCGAGCAGTACTTC
-	TRBV19	TRBJ2-1	-	CASSPALSSYNEQFF	TGTGCCAGTAGTCCAGCCCTAAGCTCCTACAATGAGCAGTTCTTC
-	TRBV5-4	TRBJ2-2	-	CASSLSEGPGELFF	TGTGCCAGCAGCTTGAGCGAGGGGCCCGGGGAGCTGTTTTTT
-	TRBV7-9	TRBJ2-4	-	CASRKVPSSVAKNIQYF	TGTGCCAGCAGGAAGGTACCCTCATCGGTAGCCAAAAACATTCAGTACTTC
-	TRBV6-1	TRBJ2-7	-	CASIGYEQYF	TGTGCCAGCATAGGATACGAGCAGTACTTC
-	TRBV2	TRBJ2-1	-	CASSDQGTNEQFF	TGTGCCAGCAGTGATCAGGGGACCAATGAGCAGTTCTTC
-	TRBV11-3	TRBJ2-1	-	CASSPTSSFDTSYNEQFF	TGTGCCAGCAGCCCCACATCTAGTTTCGACACCTCTTACAATGAGCAGTTCTTC
-	TRBV29-1	TRBJ2-7	-	CSVEGVGKQGVNPYEQYF	TGCAGCGTTGAGGGCGTGGGTAAACAGGGAGTCAATCCCTACGAGCAGTACTTC
-	TRBV19	TRBJ2-1	-	CASSIFDEQFF	TGTGCCAGTAGTATTTTTGATGAGCAGTTCTTC
-	TRBV7-9	TRBJ2-3	once	CASSYPVQHLTDTQYF	TGTGCCAGCAGCTACCCTGTCCAGCACCTCACAGATACGCAGTATTTT
-	TRBV27	TRBJ2-7	-	CASRQGQQQYF	TGTGCCAGCAGGCAGGGCCAGCAGCAGTACTTC
-	TRBV11-2	TRBJ2-3	-	CASSPYILPHTDTQYF	TGTGCCAGCAGTCCTTACATACTACCTCACACAGATACGCAGTATTTT
TRBD2	TRBV9	TRBJ2-3	-	CASSGEYRGTSSDTQYF	TGTGCCAGCAGCGGGGAATACCGCGGGACTAGCTCAGATACGCAGTATTTT
TRBD1	TRBV29-1	TRBJ2-7	once	CSVEGGTESYEQYF	TGCAGCGTTGAAGGGGGGACAGAGTCCTACGAGCAGTACTTC
-	TRBV27	TRBJ1-5	-	CASSATGPNQPQHF	TGTGCCAGCAGTGCGACAGGACCTAATCAGCCCCAGCATTTT
-	TRBV9	TRBJ2-1	-	CASRGLSIEQFF	TGTGCCAGCAGGGGACTGTCCATTGAGCAGTTCTTC
-	TRBV29-1	TRBJ2-7	-	CSVSGRGRYEQYF	TGCAGCGTCTCGGGAAGGGGCAGATACGAGCAGTACTTC
TRBD1	TRBV7-4	TRBJ1-2	-	CASSQPGQGVNGYTF	TGTGCCAGCAGCCAACCCGGACAGGGAGTGAATGGCTACACCTTC
TRBD2	TRBV7-8	TRBJ2-7	-	CASSFSASGYEQYF	TGTGCCAGCAGCTTTTCGGCTAGCGGTTACGAGCAGTACTTC
TRBD2	TRBV7-9	TRBJ2-3	-	CASSSTGAAGAKRDTQYF	TGTGCCAGCAGCTCCACCGGAGCGGCGGGAGCAAAGAGGGATACGCAGTATTTT
-	TRBV29-1	TRBJ2-6	-	CSVGRLRSGANVLTF	TGCAGCGTTGGTCGACTCCGCTCTGGGGCCAACGTCCTGACTTTC
-	TRBV25-1	TRBJ2-7	-	CASSSYEQYF	TGTGCCAGCAGTAGCTACGAGCAGTACTTC
-	TRBV6-4	TRBJ2-5	-	CASGETQYF	TGTGCCAGCGGGGAGACCCAGTACTTC
TRBD2	TRBV9	TRBJ2-1	-	CASSVVGTSGRNEQFF	TGTGCCAGCAGCGTAGTAGGGACTAGCGGGAGGAATGAGCAGTTCTTC
-	TRBV7-9	TRBJ1-4	-	CASTTYRPDEKLFF	TGTGCCAGCACCACATACAGGCCTGATGAAAAACTGTTTTTT
TRBD1	TRBV2	TRBJ1-4	-	CASSDRVPKLFF	TGTGCCAGCAGCGACAGGGTTCCAAAACTGTTTTTT
TRBD1	TRBV28	TRBJ2-7	-	CASSSGTGSSYEQYF	TGTGCCAGCAGTTCCGGGACAGGGAGCTCCTACGAGCAGTACTTC
-	TRBV5-6	TRBJ2-5	-	CASSLQGGPGVKETQYF	TGTGCCAGCAGCTTGCAGGGAGGGCCAGGGGTTAAAGAGACCCAGTACTTC